Listed below are T cell receptor beta chains from one sample, sequenced in a study of T cells in Graves' hyperthyroidism and ophthalmopathy. One entry per CDR3 protein, called by TCRdb with MiXCR from the multiplex PCR reads. The sample holds under 450,000 distinct CDR3 sequences, 15% to 19% seen once. The material sequenced was blood. The receptors come from a woman aged 18-29 years with Graves' hyperthyroidism. The conserved cysteine and the conserved F or W are not part of the CDR3 here. Each record gives: V gene, clone size, J gene, CDR3 protein. Rows give clone size only sometimes, using once, few, many, or a class for an expanded clone.

TRBV5-1	few	TRBJ2-7	ASSLWAGGAQSYEQY
TRBV5-6	few	TRBJ1-5	ASSNWVQGGSNQPQH
TRBV11-2	.	TRBJ2-1	ASSFRELAGHNEQF
TRBV2	many	TRBJ2-1	ASSEVGGSYNEQF
TRBV2	many	TRBJ2-3	ASMGRDRGTDTQY
TRBV20-1	few	TRBJ2-7	SASSGVPAAYEQY
TRBV20-1	.	TRBJ2-1	SAPPAGTSGYSSYNEQF
TRBV5-6	.	TRBJ2-7	ASSAPIAGTGPYEQY
TRBV5-1	.	TRBJ2-2	ASSLEIASGRTGELF
TRBV6-1	.	TRBJ1-6	ASRRETNSPLH
TRBV5-1	many	TRBJ2-1	ASRTGTGSSEQF
TRBV9	.	TRBJ2-3	ASSVARASTDTQY
TRBV6-1	many	TRBJ2-3	ASSWTSLQGTDTQY
TRBV11-2	many	TRBJ1-1	ASSLARGGAGKAF
TRBV25-1	.	TRBJ1-5	ASSARGDFNQPQH
TRBV11-2	few	TRBJ1-6	ASSLNSGTGTSPLH
TRBV10-3	many	TRBJ1-5	AISQGDSNQPQH
TRBV12-3/TRBV12-4	.	TRBJ2-3	ASSYTSTDTQY
TRBV18	.	TRBJ1-1	ASSPPRMLRGSPEAF
TRBV20-1	many	TRBJ2-7	SANRLAGSTLSYEQY
TRBV9	many	TRBJ2-7	ASSARTSAPTYEQY
TRBV6-1	.	TRBJ2-1	ASRGTSGAGSYNEQF
TRBV7-8	.	TRBJ2-2	ASGTSGRVWAGELF
TRBV5-1	many	TRBJ2-5	ASRQTAIQETQY
TRBV28	many	TRBJ2-1	ASSRDFANEQF
TRBV28	many	TRBJ2-5	ASNQYRGNTKLETQY
TRBV6-2/TRBV6-3	.	TRBJ1-5	ASSSSSTGEDQPQH
TRBV29-1	many	TRBJ1-2	SIDGTGGYGYT
TRBV11-1	few	TRBJ1-5	AGSLNAGQPQH
TRBV24-1	few	TRBJ2-1	ATSGVSYNEQF
TRBV2	many	TRBJ1-2	ASSEAGDNYGYT
TRBV27	.	TRBJ2-3	ASKQAESRTDTQY
TRBV10-3	few	TRBJ2-1	AISDAGLAGNEQF
TRBV4-1	few	TRBJ2-1	ASSRQPRPGQLYNEQF
TRBV6-1	.	TRBJ2-5	ASTYRGGLVQY
TRBV27	.	TRBJ2-3	ASSFWADADTQY
TRBV3-1	many	TRBJ2-7	ASSQDQGSSREQY
TRBV6-1	many	TRBJ2-2	ASSSFRAITGELF
TRBV10-3	many	TRBJ2-1	AISATSPRSSYNEQF
TRBV5-1	once	TRBJ2-1	ASSRTGGMNNEQF
TRBV5-6	many	TRBJ2-7	ASSLGGADYEQY
TRBV4-3	.	TRBJ1-2	ASSQVGRENYGYT
TRBV6-2/TRBV6-3	.	TRBJ2-6	ASRTGSSGANVLT
TRBV5-1	.	TRBJ2-2	ASSLGTSQNTGELF
TRBV7-9	.	TRBJ1-1	ASSFSGGSNTEAF
TRBV20-1	few	TRBJ1-2	SAKSEFYGYT
TRBV20-1	many	TRBJ1-4	SAPARVATNEKLF
TRBV28	many	TRBJ1-2	ASSVNGGYT
TRBV28	.	TRBJ1-2	ASSLFGGALYT
TRBV20-1	few	TRBJ2-7	SARDPGRRYEQY
TRBV6-5	.	TRBJ1-5	ASSYSGGGNQPQH
TRBV7-3	few	TRBJ2-3	ASSLNYQPPQNTQY
TRBV3-1	many	TRBJ1-1	ASSQEQGNTEAF
TRBV7-2	many	TRBJ2-3	ASSLMGGGSLVLDTQY
TRBV3-1	once	TRBJ2-4	ASSQGTSAANIQY
TRBV28	many	TRBJ2-1	ASSLRRALLVEQF
TRBV5-6	.	TRBJ2-1	ASSLAESGQF
TRBV5-7	many	TRBJ2-1	ASSRDREPYNEQF
TRBV15	.	TRBJ2-7	ATSRALGGSLHEQY